The TCR beta chain described here comes from a study of kidney transplant recipient with SARS-CoV-2 infection. V was clipped by 5 bases and J by 0 bases, with 12 bases between them. CDR3 length: 15 residues. Germline V gene data show CDR1 as MNHEY and CDR2 as SVGAGI. Each CDR3 protein is one row after TCRdb ran MiXCR on the reads. The sample has fewer than 250,000 distinct CDR3 sequences; more than 25% are singletons. This receptor was taken from a male patient younger than 45 who had COVID-19 and was a kidney transplant recipient. The graft donor may be the source of some T cells. V and J are TRBV6-5 and TRBJ2-3; D may be TRBD2 (6 bases). The sample in question was a blood sample, obtained at baseline and between days 110 and 120 from a kidney transplant recipient. The CDR3: CASSNPSASTDTQYF. The CDR3 coding sequence is TGTGCCAGCAGTAACCCTAGCGCAAGCACAGATACGCAGTATTTT.